These 29 T cell receptor beta chains were all obtained from the same sample, sequenced in a study of CD8+CD57+ T cells in acquired aplastic anemia. The study profiled TCR beta VDJ and CDR3 using genomic DNA as template. TCRdb processed the reads anew with MiXCR; each CDR3 protein has one entry. Altogether 150,000 to 200,000 distinct CDR3 sequences are present, 55% to 75% being singletons, with the ten largest covering 35% to 50%. Input material: sorted CD4+, CD8+, or CD8+CD57+ T cells (not recorded which) from PBMCs. The receptor set was obtained from a human donor in good health.

The gene calls are TRBV24-1 and TRBJ2-7; D gene unclear. The ends were cut back, 2 bases at V and 7 bases at J, with 11 bases in the middle. The germline V gene encodes CDR1 KGHDR and CDR2 SFDVKD. This CDR3 has 13 amino acids. As DNA, the CDR3 is TGTGCCACCAGTGATTCCCCAGCTGGAGAGCAGTACTTC. Its protein product is CATSDSPAGEQYF.

The gene calls are TRBV29-1 and TRBJ2-7, with 10 bases aligning to TRBD1. V lost 2 bases and J lost 1; bases outside the gene matches: 2. The V gene's germline CDR1 is SQVTM and CDR2 ANQGSEA. This CDR3 has 14 residues. CDR3 residues: CSVEMGQGSYEQYF. In DNA, the CDR3 is TGCAGCGTTGAAATGGGACAGGGGTCCTACGAGCAGTACTTC.

This clonotype was counted at least ten times. The CDR3 DNA follows: TGTGCCAGCAGTGGGTGGGACTACAATGAGCAGTTCTTC. Encoded protein: CASSGWDYNEQFF. The chain has TRBV6-1 and TRBJ2-1; D not resolved. The length of the CDR3 is 13 residues. Germline loops: CDR1 MNHNS, CDR2 SASEGT. Trimming pared 4 bases from V and 3 bases from J, leaving 7 bases between.

This chain joins TRBV25-1 and TRBJ2-3; the match to TRBD2 covers 7 bases. The CDR3 is made up of 14 amino acids. V lost 2 bases, J lost 4 bases, and 3 bases stayed unmatched. Germline lookup yields CDR1 MGHDK and CDR2 SYGVNS. The CDR3 loop reads CASSEGGGADTQYF. DNA of the CDR3: TGTGCCAGCAGTGAAGGGGGGGGAGCAGATACGCAGTATTTT. Looking up the rest from reference TRBV25-1 and TRBJ2-3 gives the full variable domain: EADIYQTPRYLVIGTGKKITLECSQTMGHDKMYWYQQDPGMELHLIHYSYGVNSTEKGDLSSESTVSRIRTEHFPLTLESARPSHTSQYLCASSEGGGADTQYFGPGTRLTVL.

This clonotype turned up a few times. The chain combines TRBV20-1 with TRBJ1-1, with 11 bases fitting TRBD1. Germline V CDR1 and CDR2: DFQATT, SNEGSKA (reference sequence). V shed 3 bases, J shed 3 bases, and the junction held 3 bases outside the gene matches. CDR3 size: 14 residues. This chain's CDR3 is CSARGQGGDTEAFF. In DNA, the CDR3 is TGCAGTGCTAGGGGACAGGGGGGGGACACTGAAGCTTTCTTT.

This clonotype occurred many times. The chain combines TRBV10-3 with TRBJ1-1; no clear D gene. The length of the CDR3 is 14 residues. Germline CDR1 reads ENHRY; CDR2 reads SYGVKD. The V end was cut by 3 bases, the J end by 0 bases, with 8 bases between. CDR3 sequence (DNA): TGTGCCATCAGTGATAGTCTCATGAACACTGAAGCTTTCTTT. Protein sequence: CAISDSLMNTEAFF.

The rearrangement uses TRBV7-9 and TRBJ2-7, with D possibly TRBD2 on 5 matching bases. The ends were cut back, 8 bases at V and 0 bases at J, with 14 bases in the middle. Germline lookup yields CDR1 SEHNR and CDR2 FQNEAQ (reference sequence). The CDR3 has 14 amino acids. In DNA, the CDR3 is TGTGCCAGCGCTGGACTTACTTCCTCCTACGAGCAGTACTTC. The encoded protein is CASAGLTSSYEQYF.

The table lists this clonotype with many counts. The V and J genes are TRBV7-9 and TRBJ1-3; a weak D match, TRBD1 (6 bases). Looked up from germline, CDR1 is SEHNR and CDR2 is FQNEAQ (reference sequence). Trimming left V 5 bases short and J 1 base short, with 12 bases between. The CDR3 sequence is 15 residues long. CDR3 sequence (DNA): TGTGCCAGCAGCCCGGGGGCGAGGTCTGGAAACACCATATATTTT. Its translation: CASSPGARSGNTIYF.

This chain uses TRBV5-8 with TRBJ1-2; 8 positions match TRBD1. CDR3 length equals 13 residues. V lost 0 bases and J lost 8; bases outside the gene matches: 3. Germline V lookup: CDR1 SGHTS, CDR2 YDEGEE. The CDR3 DNA sequence: TGTGCCAGCAGCTTGGCTCGACAGGGGGGCTACACCTTC. Translating gives CASSLARQGGYTF.

This clonotype was detected ten times or more. The chain carries TRBV20-1 and TRBJ2-1, with D perhaps TRBD1 (6 bases). V lost 1 base to trimming and J lost 7 bases, with 14 bases between them. Germline CDR1 reads DFQATT; CDR2 reads SNEGSKA (reference sequence). The CDR3 has 14 residues. The CDR3 DNA reads as TGCAGTGCTAGAGCCCTGGGGGCTAGAAATGAGCAGTTCTTC. It yields the protein CSARALGARNEQFF.

The chain uses TRBV20-1 and TRBJ2-7; D is uncertain. V dropped 5 bases and J dropped 3 bases, with 14 bases sitting between them. The CDR3 length is 13 residues. CDR1 and CDR2 (germline): DFQATT, SNEGSKA (reference sequence). CDR3 in amino acids: CSASPDIIYEQYF. The CDR3 DNA reads as TGCAGTGCTTCCCCAGATATAATCTACGAGCAGTACTTC.

The chain couples TRBV10-2 to TRBJ2-1; D might be TRBD2 (6 bases). This CDR3 contains 18 residues. Trimming shortened V by 7 bases and J by 8 bases, and 30 bases separated the two germline ends. Per germline, CDR1 WSHSY and CDR2 SAAADI. The CDR3 nucleotides are TGCGCCAGCACTTCGGCCTTGAGACTCGCGGGAAAGGCCGATGAGCAGTTCTTC. It codes for CASTSALRLAGKADEQFF.

This clonotype has a count of ten or more. The gene calls are TRBV19 and TRBJ2-2; D is uncertain. The germline V gene encodes CDR1 LNHDA and CDR2 SQIVND (reference sequence). V was pared by 7 bases and J by 1 base, with 10 bases between. The CDR3 consists of 14 residues. The CDR3 reads CASMFWMNTGELFF. The CDR3 DNA reads as TGTGCCAGTATGTTTTGGATGAACACCGGGGAGCTGTTTTTT.

The chain uses TRBV7-9 and TRBJ1-5; D call uncertain. The CDR3 extends over 15 amino acids. The V end lost 0 bases, the J end lost 4 bases, and 10 bases lay between the germline ends. CDR1 and CDR2 from the germline V gene are SEHNR and FQNEAQ (reference sequence). CDR3 bases: TGTGCCAGCAGCTTAGCCGGCAGCCAGAATCAGCCCCAGCATTTT. Residues: CASSLAGSQNQPQHF.

The chain joins TRBV15 to TRBJ2-7; perhaps D is TRBD1 or TRBD2 (6 bases each). From germline, CDR1 is LNHNV and CDR2 YYDKDF (reference sequence). The CDR3 runs 16 residues. Deletions cut 0 bases from V and 0 bases from J, with 12 bases between. CDR3 protein: CATSRDPRGPSYEQYF. The CDR3, as DNA: TGTGCCACCAGCAGAGATCCCCGGGGGCCCTCCTACGAGCAGTACTTC.

The rearrangement joins TRBV2 to TRBJ2-1, with TRBD2 matching 13 bases. CDR1 and CDR2 (germline): SNHLY, FYNNEI. The CDR3 has 13 amino acids. The V gene end was trimmed by 10 bases and the J gene end by 6 bases; junction bases not matched to a gene: 3. The CDR3 loop reads CATWTSGGNEQFF. CDR3 DNA sequence: TGTGCCACATGGACTAGCGGGGGCAATGAGCAGTTCTTC. The whole variable domain, remainder taken from reference TRBV2 and TRBJ2-1, is EPEVTQTPSHQVTQMGQEVILRCVPISNHLYFYWYRQILGQKVEFLVSFYNNEISEKSEIFDDQFSVERPDGSNFTLKIRSTKLEDSAMYFCATWTSGGNEQFFGPGTRLTVL.

This clonotype has ten or more counts. This sequence joins TRBV3-1 and TRBJ2-3; the D call may be TRBD1 or TRBD2 (5 bases each). From germline, CDR1 is LGHDT and CDR2 YNNKEL (reference sequence). Trimming pared 5 bases from V and 2 bases from J, leaving 14 bases between. The CDR3 runs 15 residues. This CDR3 reads CASSSGQGDTDTQYF. The CDR3 coding sequence is TGTGCCAGCAGCAGTGGCCAGGGAGACACAGATACGCAGTATTTT.

Turning to this clonotype: This may stem from a read error, because a much larger clone lies one nucleotide away. This chain links TRBV11-2 with TRBJ1-5; unclear D gene. The germline V gene encodes CDR1 SGHAT and CDR2 FQNNGV. V was pared by 0 bases and J by 5 bases, with 11 bases between. This CDR3 is 15 amino acids long. CDR3 sequence reads: CASSLEIGVDQPQHF. CDR3 nucleotides: TGTGCCAGCAGCTTAGAGATAGGCGTCGATCAGCCCCAGCATTTT.

This clonotype showed up just a few times. The chain is built from TRBV9 and TRBJ1-5, with D unresolved. In germline, CDR1 is SGDLS, CDR2 YYNGEE. Trimming took 0 bases from V and 9 from J, leaving 16 bases between them. The CDR3 is 15 residues long. The CDR3 sequence is CASSVGGGNLTPQHF. The CDR3 nucleotides are TGTGCCAGCAGCGTAGGAGGCGGGAATTTGACGCCCCAGCATTTT.

At least ten counts were recorded for this clonotype. This chain joins TRBV29-1 and TRBJ2-3, with D possibly matching TRBD2 (6 bases). Germline V gives CDR1 SQVTM, CDR2 ANQGSEA. The length of the CDR3 is 14 residues. The V and J ends lost 6 bases and 0 bases respectively, with 13 bases between them. The CDR3 bases are TGCAGCGTGGAGGGCGGGTGGAGCACAGATACGCAGTATTTT. Residues: CSVEGGWSTDTQYF.

The chain uses TRBV7-2 and TRBJ1-1, with D unclear. The V gene's germline CDR1 is SGHTA and CDR2 FQGNSA. V was pared by 7 bases and J by 0 bases, with 9 bases between. The CDR3 spans 13 residues. CDR3 residues: CASILNLNTEAFF. Written as DNA, the CDR3 is TGTGCCAGCATATTAAATTTGAACACTGAAGCTTTCTTT.

Only a few counts were recorded for this clonotype. V gene TRBV5-1 combines with J gene TRBJ1-1, with 7 bases that match TRBD1. The V segment lost 2 bases and the J segment 4 bases; nucleotides outside the gene matches: 8. The germline gives CDR1 SGHRS, CDR2 YFSETQ. This CDR3 contains 15 residues. The CDR3 sequence: CASSLKGAGITEAFF. CDR3 in DNA: TGCGCCAGCAGCTTAAAGGGGGCGGGTATCACTGAAGCTTTCTTT.

The CDR3 here is CATSRVDSNYGYTF. CDR3 coding DNA: TGTGCCACCAGCAGAGTGGATTCTAACTATGGCTACACCTTC. This sequence joins TRBV15 and TRBJ1-2, with D unresolved. The CDR3 contains 14 residues. V was pared by 1 base and J by 0 bases, with 6 bases between. Germline V lookup: CDR1 LNHNV, CDR2 YYDKDF (reference sequence).

The CDR3 reads CASRPGQGTDTQYF. For the CDR3, the DNA is TGCGCCAGCAGGCCGGGACAGGGTACAGATACGCAGTATTTT. This rearrangement joins TRBV5-1 to TRBJ2-3, with 9 bases matching TRBD1. The V gene end was trimmed by 5 bases and the J gene end by 3 bases; junction bases not matched to a gene: 4. Germline V lookup: CDR1 SGHRS, CDR2 YFSETQ. The CDR3 is made up of 14 amino acids.

The chain uses TRBV5-4 and TRBJ1-6; D not resolved. The CDR3 length is 13 residues. V gave up 0 bases and J gave up 6 bases, with 4 bases separating them. CDR1 and CDR2 (germline): SGHNT, YYREEE (reference sequence). In nucleotides, the CDR3 is TGTGCCAGCAGCTTGGGGTTTAATTCACCCCTCCACTTT. This codes for CASSLGFNSPLHF.

This clonotype has only one observation. V is TRBV2 and J is TRBJ2-2; TRBD2 matches 13 bases. Trimming at V came to 7 bases and at J to 4 bases, leaving 12 bases not matched to a gene. Germline V gene lookup returns CDR1 SNHLY and CDR2 FYNNEI. This CDR3 is built from 18 residues. In DNA, the CDR3 is TGTGCCAGCACCTACCCGACTAGCGGGGGGTCCAGCACCGGGGAGCTGTTTTTT. Protein: CASTYPTSGGSSTGELFF.

The J gene is TRBJ1-1, the V gene TRBV6-1, with D possibly matching TRBD1 (6 bases). This CDR3 region has 13 residues. V was pared by 6 bases and J by 6 bases, with 14 bases between. Looked up from germline, CDR1 is MNHNS and CDR2 is SASEGT. The CDR3 nucleotides are TGTGCCAGCAGGGAAACAGGGATCTCTGAAGCTTTCTTT. Translated, it gives CASRETGISEAFF.

In regard to this clonotype: Since a much larger clone is just one base distant, this may be a read error. The CDR3 spells CVSSSTVYNEQFF. The CDR3 coding sequence is TGTGTCAGCAGCTCGACAGTTTACAATGAGCAGTTCTTC. This sequence joins TRBV7-3 and TRBJ2-1; tentative D call: TRBD1 (5 bases). The germline V gene encodes CDR1 SGHTA and CDR2 FQGTGA. The CDR3 covers 13 residues.

The rearrangement uses TRBV28 and TRBJ2-1, with 10 bases aligning to TRBD2. CDR1 MDHEN and CDR2 SYDVKM come from the germline V gene. This CDR3 contains 15 residues. Trimming at V came to 5 bases and at J to 2 bases, leaving 3 bases not matched to a gene. The CDR3 reads CASSPAGGPYNEQFF. The CDR3 DNA sequence: TGTGCCAGCAGTCCAGCGGGAGGGCCCTACAATGAGCAGTTCTTC.